This passage covers 6 T cell receptor beta chains from one sample sequenced in a study of Tregs in tolerant kidney transplant recipients. Sequencing used immunoSEQ multiplex PCR; TCRdb keeps in-frame clones, though not all of them. This sample's clone table lists 31,000 or so clones. The sequencing used CD8+ T cells from blood, collected before the transplant. These receptors were collected from a human donor who received a combined kidney and bone marrow transplant.

To note about this clone: The read gets to within 3 residues of the CDR3 end, and the germline J gene fills in the rest. V is TRBV5-4 and J is TRBJ2-7; no reliable D call. V shed 0 bases and J shed 2 bases, with 9 bases lying between them. This CDR3 comprises 14 residues. Looked up from germline, CDR1 is SGHNT and CDR2 is YYREEE (reference sequence). The CDR3 loop reads CASSLVPGTYEQYF. CDR3 DNA (partial): TGTGCCAGCAGCTTGGTTCCGGGTACCTACGAG.

For this clone: The sequenced fragment ends 3 residues before the CDR3 boundary, so the rest is inferred from the germline J gene. The chain carries TRBV7-9 and TRBJ2-7; 7 nucleotides match TRBD2. The length of the CDR3 is 13 residues. Germline V CDR1 and CDR2: SEHNR, FQNEAQ (reference sequence). The junction had 2 bases not matched to a gene; V was cut back by 5 bases and J by 1 base. This CDR3 reads CASSAGVSYEQYF. The covered CDR3 bases are TGTGCCAGCAGCGCGGGAGTTTCCTACGAG.

About this clone itself: The observed sequence ends 3 residues before the CDR3 terminus, with the missing tail filled in from the germline J gene. This chain joins TRBV14 and TRBJ2-1, with D possibly being TRBD2 (5 bases). Germline-derived CDR1 and CDR2 are SGHDN and FVKESK. The V gene lost 4 bases and the J gene lost 5 bases, with 9 bases spanning the gap. The CDR3 consists of 13 residues. This CDR3 is CASSLSAHNEQFF. Incomplete CDR3 DNA: TGTGCCAGCAGCCTTAGCGCCCACAATGAG.

Regarding this clone: The DNA ends 3 residues before the CDR3 does, and the rest of the CDR3 is filled in from the germline J gene. The J gene is TRBJ1-1, the V gene TRBV5-1; D is uncertain. With 1 base removed from V and 3 bases from J, the gap between germline ends came to 10 bases. CDR3 length equals 14 residues. The germline V gene encodes CDR1 SGHRS and CDR2 YFSETQ. The DNA read from the CDR3 is TGCGCCAGCAGCTTGAGGGTCACAGACACTGAA. The encoded protein is CASSLRVTDTE. The whole CDR3 protein reads CASSLRVTDTEAFF.

As concerns this clone: The CDR3 extends 3 residues past the end of the read, so its final part is completed from the germline J gene. The rearrangement uses TRBV7-9 and TRBJ2-7, with 9 nucleotides matching TRBD1. Germline CDR1 reads SEHNR; CDR2 reads FQNEAQ (reference sequence). The CDR3 consists of 14 residues. V lost 6 bases and J lost 5; bases outside the gene matches: 8. The sequenced CDR3 bases are TGTGCCAGCAGGACGGGACAGGGTCACAACGAG. Residues: CASRTGQGHNE. The whole CDR3 protein is CASRTGQGHNEQYF. Based on the CDR3 plus reference TRBV7-9 and TRBJ2-7, the full variable domain is DTGVSQNPRHKITKRGQNVTFRCDPISEHNRLYWYRQTLGQGPEFLTYFQNEAQLEKSRLLSDRFSAERPKGSFSTLEIQRTEQGDSAMYLCASRTGQGHNEQYFGPGTRLTVT.

About this clone: Read sequence stops 3 residues before the CDR3 end, and the germline J gene provides the missing end. V and J are TRBV20-1 and TRBJ2-1; 7 positions match TRBD2. CDR3 length: 19 residues. V lost 0 bases to trimming and J lost 5 bases; unmatched junction nucleotides: 19. Germline values: CDR1 DFQATT, CDR2 SNEGSKA (reference sequence). CDR3 protein: CSARDLSGGGWAGHNEQFF. CDR3 DNA, as far as it was read: TGCAGTGCTAGAGATCTGAGCGGCGGGGGATGGGCGGGACACAATGAG.